This T cell receptor beta chain was recovered during a study of vaccination and CD4 T cells after COVID-19. On the study more broadly: Drawing of post-COVID samples took place a median roughly 92 days after diagnosis (range 35 to 161). The cells were exposed to overlapping spike peptides originating from SARS-CoV-2, HCoV-NL63, HCoV-OC43 and HCoV-229E for stimulation.

Stated treatment: approximately 11-day PBMC culture with coronavirus spike peptide pools or control peptides (ViraFEST assay). This clonotype was counted a few times. Its specificity is not known. In germline, CDR1 is DFQATT, CDR2 SNEGSKA (reference sequence). V was clipped by 5 bases and J by 0 bases; unmatched bases: 7. The CDR3 has 14 amino acids. CD4+ T cells that had been cultured provided DNA sequenced with the Oncomine TCR Beta short-read assay. From the PCR reads, TCRdb called clonotypes with MiXCR, one entry per CDR3 protein. Of more than 10,000 distinct CDR3 sequences in the sample, 75% to 85% are singletons; the top ten hold over 25%.

Sequencing input: CD4+ T cells from blood, cultured in vitro. The chain is built from TRBV20-1 and TRBJ2-7; 7 bases map to TRBD1. This TCR came from a human donor who had recovered from COVID-19. The CDR3 DNA reads as TGCAGTGCTCCAAGGGGGCGGAGCTCCTACGAGCAGTACTTC. It translates to CSAPRGRSSYEQYF.